The 14 T cell receptor beta chains presented below share a single source sample, sequenced in a study of blood T cell repertoires in COVID-19. The assay was immunoSEQ multiplex PCR, and TCRdb's table has in-frame clones only and misses some. This sample has roughly 200,000 clones, with 86% found just once. The sample was PBMCs or T cells enriched from blood (not recorded which). Receptors were obtained from a woman under 40 who had been exposed to COVID-19.

This rearrangement joins TRBV6-5 to TRBJ2-7; unclear D gene. Germline values: CDR1 MNHEY, CDR2 SVGAGI. This CDR3 has 13 amino acids. V was shortened by 0 bases and J by 4 bases, with 7 bases between the two germline ends. CDR3 loop: CASSYSRWYEQYF. CDR3 bases: TGTGCCAGCAGTTACTCGAGGTGGTACGAGCAGTACTTC.

The J gene is TRBJ2-1, the V gene TRBV19; maybe TRBD2 (6 bases). CDR3 size: 12 residues. Trimming shortened V by 6 bases and J by 9 bases, and 12 bases separated the two germline ends. Germline V lookup: CDR1 LNHDA, CDR2 SQIVND (reference sequence). CDR3 DNA: TGTGCCAGTAGCAAGACTAGATCTGAGCAGTTCTTC. This gives the protein CASSKTRSEQFF.

The rearrangement uses TRBV18 and TRBJ1-1; no definite D call. V was pared by 2 bases and J by 0 bases, with 7 bases between. This CDR3 is built from 14 residues. Germline V gene data show CDR1 as KGHSH and CDR2 as LQKENI. CDR3 amino acids: CASSPSAMNTEAFF. Here the CDR3 DNA reads TGTGCCAGCTCACCAAGCGCCATGAACACTGAAGCTTTCTTT.

This chain links TRBV2 with TRBJ1-1; D uncertain. CDR1 is SNHLY, CDR2 FYNNEI, per germline. V lost 8 bases and J 5 bases, leaving 15 bases between the germline ends. The CDR3 is made up of 13 amino acids. CDR3 bases: TGTGCCAGCCGCCGACTGCTGTGGACTGAAGCTTTCTTT. This codes for CASRRLLWTEAFF.

CDR3: CATSRVGRANSPLHF. The CDR3 bases are TGTGCCACCAGCAGAGTCGGCAGGGCTAATTCACCCCTCCACTTT. This chain connects TRBV15 to TRBJ1-6, with D possibly matching TRBD1 (5 bases). The CDR3 length is 15 residues. Germline V gene lookup returns CDR1 LNHNV and CDR2 YYDKDF (reference sequence). V was pared by 1 base and J by 6 bases, with 10 bases between.

This chain uses TRBV2 with TRBJ1-2; D is unclear. The germline CDR1 and CDR2 sequences are SNHLY and FYNNEI. V dropped 7 bases and J dropped 7 bases, with 16 bases sitting between them. CDR3 length: 13 amino acids. The CDR3 spells CASTTTLAGGYTF. CDR3 coding DNA: TGTGCCAGCACTACGACCCTTGCGGGTGGCTACACCTTC.

This clone was observed once. CDR3 sequence (DNA): TGCGCCAGCAGCTTGGGGCAGGGGAAAACAACCGGGGAGCTGTTTTTT. This codes for CASSLGQGKTTGELFF. The chain couples TRBV5-1 to TRBJ2-2; D may be TRBD1 (6 bases). Germline values: CDR1 SGHRS, CDR2 YFSETQ. The CDR3 is 16 residues long. V shed 0 bases and J shed 5 bases, with 14 bases lying between them. The full variable domain, with the rest looked up from reference TRBV5-1 and TRBJ2-2, is KAGVTQTPRYLIKTRGQQVTLSCSPISGHRSVSWYQQTPGQGLQFLFEYFSETQRNKGNFPGRFSGRQFSNSRSEMNVSTLELGDSALYLCASSLGQGKTTGELFFGEGSRLTVL.

The CDR3 reads CASSLVPGDQPQHF. The CDR3 DNA is TGCGCCAGCAGCTTGGTACCGGGGGATCAGCCCCAGCATTTT. This chain links TRBV5-1 with TRBJ1-5; tentatively, D is TRBD1 (5 bases). Germline V lookup: CDR1 SGHRS, CDR2 YFSETQ. Trimming stripped 0 bases from V and 5 bases from J, with 9 bases between. The CDR3 loop spans 14 amino acids.

V usage is TRBV6-1 and J usage is TRBJ2-2; D is possibly TRBD2 (7 bases). There are 17 residues in the CDR3. Germline assignment: CDR1 MNHNS and CDR2 SASEGT. Trimming removed 2 bases from V and 4 bases from J, with 17 bases in between. CDR3 residues: CASSEWLSGGPTGELFF. In DNA, the CDR3 is TGTGCCAGCAGTGAATGGTTGTCGGGGGGCCCCACCGGGGAGCTGTTTTTT.

This clone showed up just a few times. This CDR3 is also generated by other DNA sequences in the sample. This sequence joins TRBV9 and TRBJ1-5, with TRBD1 as a possible D gene (6 bases). CDR1 is SGDLS, CDR2 YYNGEE, per germline. Trimming pared 2 bases from V and 4 bases from J, leaving 10 bases between. This CDR3 spans 14 amino acids. This CDR3 is CASSVGQGNQPQHF. In DNA, the CDR3 is TGTGCCAGCAGCGTGGGGCAGGGGAATCAGCCCCAGCATTTT.

The rearrangement joins TRBV15 to TRBJ2-1, with 9 bases identical to TRBD2. The CDR3 contains 15 residues. Germline loops: CDR1 LNHNV, CDR2 YYDKDF (reference sequence). After removal of 8 bases from V and 2 bases from J, the junction contained 7 bases not matched to a gene. The CDR3 DNA is TGTGCCACCCGGGCGACTAGCGGCCCCTACAATGAGCAGTTCTTC. It translates to CATRATSGPYNEQFF.

For the CDR3, the DNA is TGTGCCAGTAGTAAAAGAGGGACAGAGTATAGCAATCAGCCCCAGCATTTT. It specifies CASSKRGTEYSNQPQHF. The chain carries TRBV19 and TRBJ1-5; 7 nucleotides align to TRBD1. The germline CDR1 and CDR2 sequences are LNHDA and SQIVND (reference sequence). This CDR3 has 17 residues. V trimming: 4 bases; J trimming: 0 bases; junction bases outside the gene matches: 9.

This clone came up once. Other nucleotide sequences in the sample specify the same CDR3. The rearrangement uses TRBV12-3 or TRBV12-4 and TRBJ1-5; the D is unclear. V was trimmed by 3 bases and J by 2 bases, leaving 5 bases between them. The CDR3 consists of 13 residues. The CDR3 nucleotides read TGTGCCAGCAGTTTCACAGGCAATCAGCCCCAGCATTTT. Its protein is CASSFTGNQPQHF.

The chain couples TRBV12-1 to TRBJ1-5. TRBV12-1 constitutes a pseudogene. This CDR3 has 15 amino acids. CDR3 DNA sequence: TGTGCCAGCAGTGACGGACTGTATAGCAATCAGCCCCAGCATTTT. Translation gives CASSDGLYSNQPQHF.